This TCR beta chain was observed in a study of tumor T cells in aggressive B-cell lymphoma. The protocol was immunoSEQ multiplex PCR, while the TCRdb copy is restricted to in-frame clones and leaves out a portion. This repertoire shows 9,300 or so clones, 65% to 90% found once; its top ten account for about 4.5%. Germline assignment: CDR1 MGHDK and CDR2 SYGVNS. This CDR3 has 14 residues. After removal of 6 bases from V and 5 bases from J, the junction contained 9 bases not matched to a gene. The clonotype originates from an adult with diffuse large B cell lymphoma. Sequencing was performed on tumor tissue. This chain links TRBV25-1 with TRBJ2-5; the match to TRBD2 covers 7 bases. In DNA, the CDR3 is TGTGCCAGCAGCGCCGCTAGCGGTTCGGAGACCCAGTACTTC. Translating it yields CASSAASGSETQYF.